This paragraph reports one TCR beta chain. The data are from a study of blood T cell repertoires in COVID-19. The CDR3 runs to 9 residues. The germline V and J ends were trimmed by 7 bases and 8 bases, with 6 bases remaining between them. Germline values: CDR1 SGDLS, CDR2 YYNGEE. Assay: immunoSEQ multiplex PCR; the TCRdb copy retains only in-frame clones and omits some. The sample has under 15,000 clones, 71% seen once. Sequenced sample: peripheral blood. This TCR came from a man in his 60s with COVID-19, enrolled during active disease. The chain joins TRBV9 to TRBJ1-2, with unresolved D. The CDR3 DNA reads as TGTGCCAGCGGCGCGGGCTACACCTTC. Amino acid sequence: CASGAGYTF.